This T cell receptor (beta chain) stems from a study of T-cell memory formation after mild COVID-19. About the study: Largely, the TCR clusters proved donor specific. Study findings and constraints: Memory cells collected pre-infection included some clones that later responded, suggesting cross-reactive memory joined. Shrinking CD4+ clones resided mostly in CM and EM, and CD8+ ones in EMRA.

This CDR3 contains 16 residues. V was cut by 4 bases and J by 0 bases, with 15 bases left in between. In germline, CDR1 is SGHRS, CDR2 YFSETQ. This clonotype has just a few counts. The antigen is not known. TCR alpha and TCR beta cDNA libraries with sample barcodes and UMIs came from 5'RACE using constant-segment primers. Via MiXCR, TCRdb re-called the 5' RACE reads, giving one row per CDR3 protein. The table records a few hundred thousand distinct CDR3 sequences, roughly a quarter of them present only once. V is TRBV5-1 and J is TRBJ2-3; D possibly uses TRBD1 or TRBD2 (5 bases each). Material for sequencing was PBMCs or a T cell subset sorted from them (not recorded which). This sequence originates from an adult woman who had mild COVID-19 (a few samples of this study predate the infection). Cell type and time point are not known. The CDR3 loop is CASSHGTVHSTDTQYF. The CDR3 region has the DNA TGCGCCAGCAGCCACGGGACCGTTCATAGCACAGATACGCAGTATTTT. Using reference TRBV5-1 and TRBJ2-3 for the parts outside the CDR3, the full variable domain is KAGVTQTPRYLIKTRGQQVTLSCSPISGHRSVSWYQQTPGQGLQFLFEYFSETQRNKGNFPGRFSGRQFSNSRSEMNVSTLELGDSALYLCASSHGTVHSTDTQYFGPGTRLTVL.